These T cell receptor beta chains were read from a single sample in a study of shared clonotypes between healthy human individuals. Measured with immunoSEQ multiplex PCR; TCRdb has only the in-frame clones, and not every one. Among around 1.4 million clones, 97% to 99% were seen once, and the ten largest hold over 0.3%. The sequenced sample consisted of naive CD4+ T cells sorted from blood. The receptors stem from a man under 40 in good health. Both conserved end residues are part of each CDR3. A D gene is named only where the DNA matches it firmly. Rows may omit the clone size; those that give it use once, few, many or a size class.

clone_size | j_call | v_call | d_call | cdr3_length | cdr3_aa | cdr3_nt
- | TRBJ1-1 | TRBV20-1 | - | 10 | CSASRGEAFF | TGCAGTGCTAGTCGGGGTGAAGCTTTCTTT
- | TRBJ2-7 | TRBV5-4 | TRBD1 | 15 | CASSQRQGVSYEQYF | TGCGCCAGCAGCCAGAGACAGGGTGTATCCTACGAGCAGTACTTC
- | TRBJ2-1 | TRBV5-1 | - | 14 | CASSLGGIYNEQFF | TGCGCCAGCAGCTTGGGAGGGATCTACAATGAGCAGTTCTTC
- | TRBJ1-5 | TRBV27 | - | 13 | CASSLSRSQPQHF | TGTGCCAGCAGTTTATCCCGGAGTCAGCCCCAGCATTTT
- | TRBJ2-2 | TRBV29-1 | - | 14 | CSVIRDANTGELFF | TGCAGCGTTATCCGGGACGCGAACACCGGGGAGCTGTTTTTT
- | TRBJ2-1 | TRBV27 | TRBD2 | 18 | CASSIQSTGLAIYNEQFF | TGTGCCAGCAGCATTCAGTCCACGGGACTAGCCATATACAATGAGCAGTTCTTC
- | TRBJ2-7 | TRBV5-1 | TRBD2 | 17 | CASSHRLAFDSPYEQYF | TGCGCCAGCAGCCACCGACTAGCGTTCGATTCGCCCTACGAGCAGTACTTC
once | TRBJ1-1 | TRBV30 | - | 11 | CAWQNFTEAFF | TGTGCCTGGCAGAATTTCACTGAAGCTTTCTTT
- | TRBJ2-5 | TRBV15 | - | 18 | CATSRPGPGAERQETQYF | TGTGCCACCAGCAGACCCGGTCCGGGGGCGGAGAGACAAGAGACCCAGTACTTC
- | TRBJ1-5 | TRBV11-3 | - | 10 | CASSSRPQHF | TGTGCCAGCAGCTCCCGGCCCCAGCATTTT
- | TRBJ1-4 | TRBV5-4 | - | 12 | CASSLETGRLFF | TGTGCCAGCAGCTTGGAGACAGGCCGTCTGTTTTTT
- | TRBJ2-2 | TRBV7-2 | - | 17 | CASSPGPGKTNTGELFF | TGTGCCAGCAGTCCCGGCCCGGGGAAGACGAACACCGGGGAGCTGTTTTTT
- | TRBJ2-5 | TRBV5-1 | TRBD2 | 17 | CASSPGLAGVVQETQYF | TGCGCCAGCAGCCCGGGACTAGCGGGAGTAGTCCAAGAGACCCAGTACTTC
- | TRBJ1-4 | TRBV2 | - | 15 | CASRDYGLMNEKLFF | TGTGCCAGCAGAGATTACGGACTGATGAATGAAAAACTGTTTTTT
- | TRBJ1-2 | TRBV28 | - | 16 | CASITAGTPLTYGYTF | TGTGCCAGCATAACCGCGGGGACACCACTTACCTATGGCTACACCTTC
- | TRBJ1-2 | TRBV14 | - | 15 | CASSQGPGTLYGYTF | TGTGCCAGCAGCCAAGGTCCCGGTACCCTCTATGGCTACACCTTC
- | TRBJ1-1 | TRBV7-8 | - | 15 | CASSLGPGRGTEAFF | TGTGCCAGCAGCTTAGGGCCAGGGAGGGGCACTGAAGCTTTCTTT
- | TRBJ1-1 | TRBV11-3 | - | 13 | CASSFEGGTEAFF | TGTGCCAGCAGCTTCGAGGGGGGCACTGAAGCTTTCTTT
- | TRBJ2-3 | TRBV11-3 | - | 12 | CASSPTGDTQYF | TGTGCCAGCAGCCCTACGGGAGATACGCAGTATTTT
- | TRBJ1-1 | TRBV5-3 | - | 15 | CARSIRQLLNTEAFF | TGTGCCAGAAGCATCCGACAGTTATTGAACACTGAAGCTTTCTTT
- | TRBJ2-3 | TRBV4-2 | - | 15 | CASSNNLGSTDTQYF | TGTGCCAGCAGCAACAATCTAGGAAGCACAGATACGCAGTATTTT
- | TRBJ2-2 | TRBV28 | TRBD1 | 17 | CASSFLGRTGYTGELFF | TGTGCCAGCAGTTTTTTGGGAAGGACAGGGTACACCGGGGAGCTGTTTTTT
- | TRBJ2-7 | TRBV7-9 | TRBD2 | 15 | CASSRGTSGTYEQYF | TGTGCCAGCAGCCGGGGGACTAGCGGTACCTACGAGCAGTACTTC
once | TRBJ2-5 | TRBV5-1 | - | 15 | CASSVMGAGEETQYF | TGCGCCAGCAGCGTTATGGGGGCGGGAGAAGAGACCCAGTACTTC
- | TRBJ2-7 | TRBV14 | TRBD1 | 14 | CASSQAGGSGEQYF | TGTGCCAGCAGCCAAGCAGGGGGAAGTGGCGAGCAGTACTTC
- | TRBJ2-7 | TRBV18 | - | 14 | CASSPGTSYYEQYF | TGTGCCAGCTCACCAGGGACTTCGTATTACGAGCAGTACTTC
- | TRBJ1-2 | TRBV27 | TRBD1 | 14 | CASSLSRDRRGYTF | TGTGCCAGCAGTTTATCAAGGGACAGGAGGGGCTACACCTTC
- | TRBJ2-5 | TRBV5-8 | TRBD2 | 15 | CASSSGLAGRETQYF | TGTGCCAGCAGCTCCGGACTAGCGGGACGGGAGACCCAGTACTTC
- | TRBJ2-1 | TRBV5-4 | - | 19 | CASSLDRDQALSSYNEQFF | TGTGCCAGCAGCTTGGACCGGGACCAGGCCTTGAGCTCCTACAATGAGCAGTTCTTC
- | TRBJ1-4 | TRBV2 | - | 18 | CASSAGRLSSVTNEKLFF | TGTGCCAGCAGTGCTGGGCGGCTGTCAAGCGTAACTAATGAAAAACTGTTTTTT
- | TRBJ1-4 | TRBV7-3 | - | 17 | CASSLMQVSSGNEKLFF | TGTGCCAGCAGCTTAATGCAGGTCTCATCGGGTAATGAAAAACTGTTTTTT
- | TRBJ2-5 | TRBV9 | TRBD1 | 15 | CASSSGQGGSETQYF | TGTGCCAGCAGCTCGGGACAGGGCGGCTCAGAGACCCAGTACTTC
- | TRBJ2-7 | TRBV19 | TRBD1 | 13 | CASGQGNSYEQYF | TGTGCCAGTGGACAGGGAAACTCCTACGAGCAGTACTTC
- | TRBJ2-3 | TRBV4-3 | TRBD2 | 16 | CASSRGTSRSTDTQYF | TGCGCCAGCAGCCGAGGGACTAGCAGAAGCACAGATACGCAGTATTTT
- | TRBJ1-2 | TRBV15 | - | 16 | CATSRDEGHFTNGYTF | TGTGCCACCAGCAGAGACGAGGGACACTTTACGAATGGCTACACCTTC
- | TRBJ1-5 | TRBV5-1 | - | 20 | CASSLSPGWGGKSGNQPQHF | TGCGCCAGCAGCTTGTCTCCCGGCTGGGGAGGAAAGAGTGGCAATCAGCCCCAGCATTTT
- | TRBJ2-7 | TRBV19 | - | 14 | CASSISAGTYEQYF | TGTGCCAGTAGTATCTCCGCGGGAACCTACGAGCAGTACTTC
once | TRBJ2-2 | TRBV2 | - | 13 | CASSPDVTGELFF | TGTGCCAGCAGCCCCGATGTCACCGGGGAGCTGTTTTTT
- | TRBJ2-1 | TRBV9 | - | 13 | CASSVAAYNEQFF | TGTGCCAGCAGCGTAGCGGCCTACAATGAGCAGTTCTTC
once | TRBJ1-5 | TRBV7-9 | TRBD1 | 16 | CASSLAGTGFNQPQHF | TGTGCCAGCAGCTTAGCCGGGACAGGGTTCAATCAGCCCCAGCATTTT
- | TRBJ2-2 | TRBV27 | - | 13 | CASSLFGAGELFF | TGTGCCAGCAGTTTATTCGGTGCCGGGGAGCTGTTTTTT
- | TRBJ2-7 | TRBV18 | - | 12 | CASSPGSYEQYF | TGTGCCAGCTCACCGGGATCCTACGAGCAGTACTTC
once | TRBJ1-3 | TRBV28 | - | 15 | CASSPPMRPGNTIYF | TGTGCCAGCAGTCCCCCCATGAGGCCTGGAAACACCATATATTTT
- | TRBJ2-7 | TRBV5-1 | - | 15 | CASSLAFEGFHEQYF | TGCGCCAGCAGCTTGGCGTTTGAGGGGTTCCACGAGCAGTACTTC
- | TRBJ1-4 | TRBV1 | - | 16 | CTSSPRPGHLNEKLFF | TGCACCAGCAGCCCTCGTCCGGGACACCTAAATGAAAAACTGTTTTTT
- | TRBJ1-1 | TRBV9 | TRBD1 | 17 | CASSVAGKRGLNSEAFF | TGTGCCAGCAGCGTAGCAGGGAAGAGGGGGCTTAATTCTGAAGCTTTCTTT
- | TRBJ1-1 | TRBV30 | - | 12 | CAQGRAITEAFF | TGTGCCCAGGGCAGGGCAATCACTGAAGCTTTCTTT
- | TRBJ2-5 | TRBV7-3 | - | 13 | CASSRGHQETQYF | TGTGCCAGCTCGCGGGGACATCAAGAGACCCAGTACTTC
- | TRBJ2-1 | TRBV7-3 | TRBD2 | 16 | CASSLGLAGVSGEQFF | TGTGCCAGCAGCCTGGGGCTAGCGGGAGTATCGGGTGAGCAGTTCTTC
- | TRBJ2-7 | TRBV7-8 | - | 14 | CASSFNAFTYEQYF | TGTGCCAGCAGCTTCAATGCTTTTACCTACGAGCAGTACTTC